This T cell receptor (beta chain) was recovered during a study of blood T cell repertoires in COVID-19. Here immunoSEQ multiplex PCR was the method, and the copy in TCRdb shows in-frame clones only, minus some. Among 150,000 or so clones listed, roughly 84% were seen once. The V and J ends lost 5 bases and 10 bases, in that order; junction bases with no gene match: 8. Germline V lookup: CDR1 SGHTA, CDR2 FQGTGA. The CDR3 is made up of 13 amino acids. This chain links TRBV7-3 with TRBJ2-1, with 7 nucleotides matching TRBD1. The clonotype was recovered from a man aged 50-60 years with active or convalescent COVID-19. Input material: peripheral blood. The CDR3 region has the DNA TGTGCCAGCAGCACCCGACAGGGCCGGGAGCAGTTCTTC. This translates into CASSTRQGREQFF.